This T cell receptor beta chain was profiled in a study of T-cell memory formation after mild COVID-19. This clonotype was seen only a few times. This CDR3 contains 14 residues. Trimming took 4 bases from V and 0 from J; bases not matched to a gene: 5. Germline CDR1 SQVTM, CDR2 ANQGSEA. TCRdb reprocessed the 5' RACE reads with MiXCR, giving one entry per CDR3 protein. The sample lists fewer than 700,000 distinct CDR3 sequences, about 22% seen once, with about 8.7% in the top ten. Sequences were obtained from PBMCs or a T cell subset sorted from them (not recorded which). The receptor was isolated from an adult woman who had mild COVID-19 (a few samples of this study predate the infection). Cell type and time point are not known. The rearrangement links TRBV29-1 to TRBJ1-2, with TRBD1 matching 7 bases. DNA of the CDR3: TGCAGCGTTGCTGACAGGGTAGCTAACTATGGCTACACCTTC. Protein sequence: CSVADRVANYGYTF.